This T cell receptor (beta chain) was identified during a study of molecular identifiers for immune sequencing clone quantification. TCRdb analysed the PCR reads with MiXCR anew, one entry per CDR3 protein. The repertoire holds fewer than 350,000 distinct CDR3 sequences, with 24% as singletons. The CDR3 spans 16 residues. CDR1 is SGHAT and CDR2 is FQNNGV in the germline V gene. Points on this clonotype: The junction does not match germline at one end; this may be a read error.

The chain recombines TRBV11-2 with TRBJ1-1; TRBD1 agrees at 7 bases. This clonotype originated in a human donor in good health. Some libraries in this study had Jurkat cell RNA spiked in. The sample comprised naive CD8+ T cells from blood, with Jurkat cell RNA spiked in. Regarding subset: FACS-sorted CD8+CD4-CCR7+CD45RA+ naive T cells. CDR3 DNA: TGTGCCAGCAGCCCCTGGGCTGCAGGGGGAAACACTGAAGCTTCCTTT. Translated, it gives CASSPWAAGGNTEASF.